The 10 T cell receptor beta chains below were found in one sample sequenced in a study of T cells in Graves' hyperthyroidism and ophthalmopathy. TCR beta CDR3 region amplification was performed from RNA transcripts. The primer set for the first-round RT-PCR of the TCR CDR3 was HTBI. TCRdb passed the multiplex PCR reads through MiXCR, listing each CDR3 protein once. Of 300,000 or so distinct CDR3 sequences listed, roughly 23% are singletons. The sequenced material came from blood. The receptor set was obtained from a woman aged 45-59 years with Graves' hyperthyroidism.

This clonotype was picked up a small number of times. The gene calls are TRBV20-1 and TRBJ2-6, with a tentative D call TRBD1 (5 bases). This CDR3 has 17 residues. CDR1 and CDR2 from the germline V gene are DFQATT and SNEGSKA (reference sequence). Trimming cost V 3 bases and J 2 bases, with 17 bases left between them. The CDR3 nucleotides read TGCAGTGCTAGGAGACAGCGCGGCAGGGCTGGGGCCAACGTCCTGACTTTC. Translating gives CSARRQRGRAGANVLTF.

The rearrangement uses TRBV5-1 and TRBJ1-6; D gene ambiguous. The germline CDR1 and CDR2 sequences are SGHRS and YFSETQ. The CDR3 runs to 14 residues. V dropped 4 bases and J dropped 5 bases, with 10 bases sitting between them. The CDR3 DNA reads TGCGCCAGCAGCGCCCACAATAATAATTCACCCCTCCACTTT. Protein product: CASSAHNNNSPLHF.

The V gene is TRBV10-3, the J gene TRBJ2-3; possibly TRBD1 for D (5 bases). V gave up 5 bases and J gave up 0 bases, with 12 bases separating them. CDR3 length equals 15 residues. CDR1 is ENHRY, CDR2 SYGVKD, per germline. This CDR3 reads CAISPTVSSTDTQYF. In nucleotides, the CDR3 is TGTGCCATCAGTCCGACAGTTTCTAGCACAGATACGCAGTATTTT.

This chain uses TRBV29-1 with TRBJ2-3, with D uncertain. The length of the CDR3 is 11 residues. Germline V CDR1 and CDR2: SQVTM, ANQGSEA. The CDR3 DNA reads as TGCAGTTGCCCCGGCGGAAATACGCAGTATTTT. Protein product: CSCPGGNTQYF.

The chain couples TRBV15 to TRBJ2-1; 8 bases fit TRBD2. V was pared by 6 bases and J by 3 bases, with 1 base of the junction left unmatched. This CDR3 spans 13 amino acids. Per germline, CDR1 LNHNV and CDR2 YYDKDF (reference sequence). CDR3 protein: CATRGLDYNEQFF. In nucleotides, the CDR3 is TGTGCCACCAGGGGACTAGACTACAATGAGCAGTTCTTC. Combining the CDR3 with reference TRBV15 and TRBJ2-1 gives the whole variable domain DAMVIQNPRYQVTQFGKPVTLSCSQTLNHNVMYWYQQKSSQAPKLLFHYYDKDFNNEADTPDNFQSRRPNTSFCFLDIRSPGLGDTAMYLCATRGLDYNEQFFGPGTRLTVL.

The sample holds many counts of this clonotype. The chain is built from TRBV5-1 and TRBJ2-4; TRBD2 agrees at 14 bases. Trimming cost V 4 bases and J 1 base; bases outside gene matches: 4. The CDR3 loop spans 17 amino acids. Germline V gene lookup returns CDR1 SGHRS and CDR2 YFSETQ. The CDR3 region has the DNA TGCGCCAGCAGCCCGGGACTAGCGGGAGTGGCCAAAAACATTCAGTACTTC. Translating gives CASSPGLAGVAKNIQYF.

With regard to this clonotype: A much more abundant neighbour one base away suggests this may be a read error. This chain joins TRBV12-3 or TRBV12-4 and TRBJ2-1, with D tentatively TRBD1 (5 bases). The CDR3 is 12 amino acids. CDR3 loop: CASSNRYNEQSF. CDR3 DNA: TGTGCCAGCAGTAACAGGTACAATGAGCAGTCCTTC.

This clonotype turned up a few times. With a much larger clone just one base away, this may be a read error. The V and J genes are TRBV7-3 and TRBJ2-2; TRBD1 matches at 9 bases. The V gene's germline CDR1 is SGHTA and CDR2 FQGTGA. With V trimmed by 5 bases and J by 7 bases, 5 bases remained unmatched. The CDR3 has 14 amino acids. Written as DNA, the CDR3 is TGTGCCAGCAGCAACAGGGGGCCCGGCGGGGAGCTGTTTTTT. Translated, it gives CASSNRGPGGELFF.

The rearrangement uses TRBV12-3 or TRBV12-4 and TRBJ2-2; 12 bases are shared with TRBD2. The V gene end was trimmed by 6 bases and the J gene end by 5 bases; junction bases not matched to a gene: 7. The CDR3 covers 16 residues. DNA of the CDR3: TGTGCCAGCAGACGGGGACTAGCGGGTCCTACCGGGGAGCTGTTTTTT. Translating it yields CASRRGLAGPTGELFF.

This clonotype was counted at least ten times. CDR3 sequence: CSAPSPLAGEQYF. CDR3 bases: TGCAGTGCCCCAAGCCCACTAGCGGGAGAGCAGTACTTC. V usage is TRBV20-1 and J usage is TRBJ2-7, with 10 nucleotides matching TRBD2. Losses at the gene ends were 6 bases for V and 7 bases for J; bases not matched to a gene: 9. This CDR3 comprises 13 residues. The germline CDR1 and CDR2 sequences are DFQATT and SNEGSKA (reference sequence).